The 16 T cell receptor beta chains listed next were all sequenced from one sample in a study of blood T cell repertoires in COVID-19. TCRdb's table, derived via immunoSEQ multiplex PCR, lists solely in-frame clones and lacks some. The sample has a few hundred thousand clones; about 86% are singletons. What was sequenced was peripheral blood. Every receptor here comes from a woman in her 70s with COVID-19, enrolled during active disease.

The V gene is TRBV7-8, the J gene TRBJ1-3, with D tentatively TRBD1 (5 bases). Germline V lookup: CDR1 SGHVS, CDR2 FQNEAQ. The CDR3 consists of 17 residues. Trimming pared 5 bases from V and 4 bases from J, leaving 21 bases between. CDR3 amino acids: CASSPIRAGFKGNTIYF. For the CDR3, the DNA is TGTGCCAGCAGCCCGATTAGGGCAGGGTTTAAGGGAAACACCATATATTTT.

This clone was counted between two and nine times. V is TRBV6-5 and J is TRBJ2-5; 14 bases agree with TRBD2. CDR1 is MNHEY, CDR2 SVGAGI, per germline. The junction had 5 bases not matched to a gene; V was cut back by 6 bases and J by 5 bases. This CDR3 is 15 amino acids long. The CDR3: CASRTSGGAFETQYF. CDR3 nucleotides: TGTGCCAGCAGGACTAGCGGGGGGGCGTTTGAGACCCAGTACTTC.

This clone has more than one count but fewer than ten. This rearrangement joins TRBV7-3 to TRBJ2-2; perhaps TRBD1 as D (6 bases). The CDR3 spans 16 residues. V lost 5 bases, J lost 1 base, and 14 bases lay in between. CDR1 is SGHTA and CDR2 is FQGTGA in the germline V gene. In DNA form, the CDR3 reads TGTGCCAGCAGCCAACAGGGTATCGGGAACACCGGGGAGCTGTTTTTT. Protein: CASSQQGIGNTGELFF.

The CDR3 bases are TGCGCCAGCTCTGACGGCGGTGAAAAACTGTTTTTT. It encodes CASSDGGEKLFF. The chain carries TRBV10-2 and TRBJ1-4; D unclear. Trimming left V 8 bases short and J 7 bases short, with 11 bases between. This CDR3 has 12 amino acids. Per the germline V gene, CDR1 is WSHSY and CDR2 is SAAADI.

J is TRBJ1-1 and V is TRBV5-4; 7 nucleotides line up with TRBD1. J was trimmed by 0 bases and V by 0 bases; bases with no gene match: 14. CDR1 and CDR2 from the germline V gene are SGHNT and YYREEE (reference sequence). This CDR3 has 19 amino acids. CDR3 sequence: CASSLGYDLGQLMNTEAFF. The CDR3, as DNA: TGTGCCAGCAGCTTGGGTTACGACTTGGGACAGCTCATGAACACTGAAGCTTTCTTT.

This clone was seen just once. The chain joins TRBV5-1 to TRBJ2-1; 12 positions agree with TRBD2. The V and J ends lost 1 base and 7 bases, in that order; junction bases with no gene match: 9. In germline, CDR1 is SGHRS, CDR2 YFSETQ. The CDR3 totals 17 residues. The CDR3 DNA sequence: TGCGCCAGCAGCTTGCCCCAACTAGCGGGGGGCAGAAATGAGCAGTTCTTC. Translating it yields CASSLPQLAGGRNEQFF.

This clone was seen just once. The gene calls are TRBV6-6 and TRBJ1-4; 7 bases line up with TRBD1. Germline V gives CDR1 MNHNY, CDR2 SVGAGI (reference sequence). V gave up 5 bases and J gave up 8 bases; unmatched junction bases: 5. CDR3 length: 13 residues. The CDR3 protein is CASSPDRAEKLFF. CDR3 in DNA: TGTGCCAGCAGTCCCGACAGGGCCGAAAAACTGTTTTTT.

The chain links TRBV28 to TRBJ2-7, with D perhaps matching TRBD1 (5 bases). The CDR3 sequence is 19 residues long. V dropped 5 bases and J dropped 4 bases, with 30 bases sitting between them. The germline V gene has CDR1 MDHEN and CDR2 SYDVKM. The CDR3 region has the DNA TGTGCCAGCAGTCCTGCTCTTTTTCTTTTCCGCTTTCAGGGTTACGAGCAGTACTTC. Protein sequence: CASSPALFLFRFQGYEQYF.

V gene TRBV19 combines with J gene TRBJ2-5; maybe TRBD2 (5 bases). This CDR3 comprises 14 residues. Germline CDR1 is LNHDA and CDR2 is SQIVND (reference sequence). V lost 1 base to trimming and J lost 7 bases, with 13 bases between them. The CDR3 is CASSIGPGVGTQYF. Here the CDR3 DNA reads TGTGCCAGTAGTATAGGTCCCGGGGTCGGGACCCAGTACTTC.

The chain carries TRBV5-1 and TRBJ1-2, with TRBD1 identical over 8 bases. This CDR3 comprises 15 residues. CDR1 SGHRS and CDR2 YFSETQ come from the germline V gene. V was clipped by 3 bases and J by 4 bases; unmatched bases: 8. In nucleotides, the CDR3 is TGCGCCAGCAGCTCGCCGGGACAGGAAAGCTATGGCTACACCTTC. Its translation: CASSSPGQESYGYTF. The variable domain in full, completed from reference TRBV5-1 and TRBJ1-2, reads KAGVTQTPRYLIKTRGQQVTLSCSPISGHRSVSWYQQTPGQGLQFLFEYFSETQRNKGNFPGRFSGRQFSNSRSEMNVSTLELGDSALYLCASSSPGQESYGYTFGSGTRLTVV.

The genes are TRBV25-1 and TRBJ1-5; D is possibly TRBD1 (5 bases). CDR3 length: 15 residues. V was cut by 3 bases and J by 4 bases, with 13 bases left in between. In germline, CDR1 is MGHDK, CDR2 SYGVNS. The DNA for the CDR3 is TGTGCCAGCAGTGAGGGCAGGACACTTAATCAGCCCCAGCATTTT. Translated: CASSEGRTLNQPQHF.

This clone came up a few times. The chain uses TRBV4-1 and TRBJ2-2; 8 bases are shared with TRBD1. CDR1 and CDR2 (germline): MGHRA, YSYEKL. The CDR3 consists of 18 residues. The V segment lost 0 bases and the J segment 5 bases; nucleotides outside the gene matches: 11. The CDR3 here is CASSQDQGAGSRTGELFF. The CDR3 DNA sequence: TGCGCCAGCAGCCAAGACCAGGGGGCAGGTAGTCGGACCGGGGAGCTGTTTTTT.

CDR3 amino acids: CASSLDTNRAPDGGNEQFF. The CDR3 coding sequence is TGCGCCAGCAGCCTAGACACGAACAGGGCTCCAGACGGTGGGAATGAGCAGTTCTTC. The chain is built from TRBV5-1 and TRBJ2-1, with D perhaps TRBD1 (6 bases). Trimming removed 4 bases at V and 7 bases at J, with 30 bases between. Germline assignment: CDR1 SGHRS and CDR2 YFSETQ. CDR3 length: 19 amino acids.

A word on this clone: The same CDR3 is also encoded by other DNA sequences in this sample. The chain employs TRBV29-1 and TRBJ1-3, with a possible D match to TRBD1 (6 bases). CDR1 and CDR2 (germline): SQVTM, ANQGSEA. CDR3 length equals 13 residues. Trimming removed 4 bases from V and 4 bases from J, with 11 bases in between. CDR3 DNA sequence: TGCAGCGTTGTAAGGGGGACGGGAAACACCATATATTTT. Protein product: CSVVRGTGNTIYF. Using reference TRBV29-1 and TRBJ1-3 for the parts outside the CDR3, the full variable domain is SAVISQKPSRDICQRGTSLTIQCQVDSQVTMMFWYRQQPGQSLTLIATANQGSEATYESGFVIDKFPISRPNLTFSTLTVSNMSPEDSSIYLCSVVRGTGNTIYFGEGSWLTVV.

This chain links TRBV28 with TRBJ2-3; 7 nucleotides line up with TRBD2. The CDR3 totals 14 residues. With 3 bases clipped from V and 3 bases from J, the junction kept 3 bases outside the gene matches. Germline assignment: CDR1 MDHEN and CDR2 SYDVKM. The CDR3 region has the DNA TGTGCCAGCAGTTTCGTAGCGGGTACAGATACGCAGTATTTT. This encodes CASSFVAGTDTQYF.

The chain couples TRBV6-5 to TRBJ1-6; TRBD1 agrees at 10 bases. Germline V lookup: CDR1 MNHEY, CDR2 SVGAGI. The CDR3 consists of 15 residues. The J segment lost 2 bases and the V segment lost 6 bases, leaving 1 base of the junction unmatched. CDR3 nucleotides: TGTGCCAGCAGGACAGGGGGCACCTATAATTCACCCCTCCACTTT. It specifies CASRTGGTYNSPLHF.